This TCR beta chain was retrieved from a study of human T cells and chemical hapten exposure (dated by TCRdb to about 2021). In the study overall: For sensitization, 2% DPC in acetone was applied to a roughly 2 cm by roughly 2 cm area of upper inner arm skin. Weekly therapeutic DPC doses were additionally applied to the scalp of patients throughout the approximately 25-week study period. Patch testing was done on the upper back using Finn chambers containing 0.01% DPC, and results were scored after 6 days according to International Contact Dermatitis Research Group standards. Alopecia areata with under or over 50% scalp involvement, alopecia totalis and alopecia universalis were represented in the patient cohort, which was mostly female. Libraries were pooled for sequencing, and per-sample TCR yields varied mainly because of small differences in library volumes within the pool. Peripheral blood TCR repertoire changes were tracked in vivo in alopecia patients during primary and secondary sensitization to the hapten diphenylcyclopropenone (DPC). Blood was sampled from patients pre-sensitization (week 0) and at 2, 6 and about 24 weeks after DPC sensitization. About 30 alopecia patients provided blood for TCR sequencing at one to four time points (pre-sensitization, 2, 6 and 24 weeks). The research as a whole found: A positive correlation was found between the number of PT1 expanded TCRs and patch test score, with significance reached at thresholds 8, 16 and 32 but not 4. Because every patient had alopecia, a presumed autoimmune disease, the patients' immune response might differ from that of healthy individuals. DPC sensitization did not change the number of TCRs with a frequency above 1 in 1000, and there was no evidence of changes in global repertoire structure. After repeated subsampling, the strength of the expansion versus patch-test correlation and the threshold at which it became significant changed. Significantly more large CDR3 similarity clusters were formed by expanded TCRs than by pre-sensitization or healthy control sets, consistent with antigen-driven responses.

The time point tag for this specimen amounts to: patch test 1, 2 weeks after DPC sensitization. According to the study, the label for this sample's treatment or condition signals: therapeutic diphenylcyclopropenone sensitization with weekly scalp DPC. At every patch-test visit, the blood draw took place before the patch test was put on. Patients were eligible if aged 18 to 70, diagnosed with alopecia and judged suitable for DPC therapy, and pregnant patients were excluded. Total RNA was extracted from unfractionated whole blood that had been collected in Tempus Blood RNA tubes. Library preparation employed RACE. TCRdb names NextSeq 500 as the instrument used. During library preparation, unique molecular identifiers were attached to individual cDNA molecules so that TCRs could be counted quantitatively and reproducibly. For every blood RNA sample, sequencing covered both the TCR alpha and TCR beta chains. The paper's data handling went like this. Samples had a median of approximately 93,000 TCRs, with a range from about 23,224 to 690,600. V, J and CDR3 annotation of the TCR reads was performed with the Decombinator software suite. For the PS versus PT1 abundance plots, all samples were subsampled to the same number of TCRs (28,000). Expanded TCRs were defined as absent before sensitization and observed at least eight times at the 2-week time point. TCRdb took the public reads, trimmed them with fastp at Q25, ran MiXCR for clone calling and kept in-frame beta chains. Rows merge per CDR3 protein into single entries with the most common DNA and genes. What appears here as the V and J calls and clone size reflects TCRdb's work, not the paper's. This sample has 75,000 to 90,000 distinct CDR3 sequences in its table, and roughly 7.2% of those were observed once. About 1.4% of the sample is taken by the ten largest.

From a lookup of the germline V gene, CDR1 and CDR2 are SGHRS and YFSETQ. V is clipped by 4 bases and J by 3 bases, and the sequence between their germline boundaries is 16 bases long. There are 15 amino acids in the CDR3, from cysteine to phenylalanine inclusive. Here the CDR3 DNA is all that survives: 45 bases in frame from base 1. With regard to this clonotype: Its antigen remains undetermined. Base qualities are missing; no much larger clone stands one base away.

The sequencing used whole blood, collected in connection with sensitization to the hapten diphenylcyclopropenone (DPC). The sequence derives from a woman in her twenties or thirties with alopecia areata. Some clones in this sample may be carry-over from other donors' samples. This chain joins TRBV5-1 to TRBJ2-5; matching of 7 bases hints at TRBD2 as the D gene. The CDR3 region: CASSRGRGPKETQYF. The DNA sequence follows: TGCGCCAGCAGCCGGGGGCGGGGGCCCAAAGAGACCCAGTACTTC.